One sample yielded the 4 T cell receptor beta chains listed below, sequenced in a study of T cells in Graves' hyperthyroidism and ophthalmopathy. RNA transcripts were the template for amplifying TCR beta CDR3 regions. Primed by the HTBI set, a first-round RT-PCR was run on the TCR CDR3. TCRdb reprocessed the multiplex PCR reads via MiXCR and lists one record per CDR3 protein. The repertoire has 490,000 or so distinct CDR3 sequences, about 20% of them found once; the top ten carry 40% to 50%. Sequencing input: blood. Receptors originate from a man between 40 and 49 years old with Graves' ophthalmopathy.

This clonotype was detected only a few times. The V gene is TRBV12-3 or TRBV12-4, the J gene TRBJ1-6; no clear D. The CDR3 spans 14 residues. Trimming took 6 bases from V and 7 from J, leaving 13 bases between them. The CDR3 protein is CASRADTPNSPLHF. CDR3 in DNA: TGTGCCAGCAGGGCGGATACCCCGAATTCACCCCTCCACTTT.

This clonotype has just one count. A read error may be the cause here, since a much bigger clone is one base away. This sequence joins TRBV7-2 and TRBJ2-5; 7 bases line up with TRBD1. Germline V gene lookup returns CDR1 SGHTA and CDR2 FQGNSA. CDR3 size: 12 residues. The CDR3 DNA reads TGTGCCGGCAGCTTACAGGGGGAGACCCAGTACTTC. It specifies CAGSLQGETQYF.

A few counts support this clonotype. The gene calls are TRBV7-2 and TRBJ1-2; D remains unclear. Germline-derived CDR1 and CDR2 are SGHTA and FQGNSA. Trimming removed 2 bases at V and 0 bases at J, with 13 bases between. This CDR3 region has 16 residues. DNA for the CDR3: TGTGCCAGCAGCTTACCGGGCCTCCGGACTAACTATGGCTACACCTTC. Translated: CASSLPGLRTNYGYTF.

This clonotype occurred many times. The rearrangement uses TRBV12-3 or TRBV12-4 and TRBJ2-7, with D perhaps TRBD1 or TRBD2 (5 bases each). CDR3 length: 15 amino acids. Trimming took 6 bases from V and 6 from J, leaving 21 bases between them. The CDR3 loop reads CASSPPGRVSPEQYF. For the CDR3, the DNA is TGTGCCAGCAGCCCACCGGGGCGCGTATCCCCCGAGCAGTACTTC.